This TCR beta chain was obtained from a study of blood T cell repertoires in COVID-19. V gave up 4 bases and J gave up 0 bases; unmatched junction bases: 4. CDR1 and CDR2 (germline): SGHRS, YFSETQ. This CDR3 has 15 residues. Profiled with immunoSEQ multiplex PCR; TCRdb holds only in-frame clones, not every one. The sample records 180,000 or so clones, about nine tenths being singletons. This clonotype was obtained from a woman aged 25 to 39 with acute or convalescent COVID-19. The rearrangement links TRBV5-1 to TRBJ2-1, with TRBD2 matching 7 bases. The sample was peripheral blood. The CDR3, as DNA: TGCGCCAGCAGCCCACGGACTAGCTCCTACAATGAGCAGTTCTTC. It encodes CASSPRTSSYNEQFF.